This TCR beta chain was identified in a study of T cell responses to AZD1222 COVID-19 vaccine. Trimming removed 3 bases from V and 0 bases from J, with 15 bases in between. The CDR3 sequence is 17 residues long. Germline CDR1 is SNHLY and CDR2 is FYNNEI. Assay: immunoSEQ multiplex PCR; the TCRdb copy retains only in-frame clones and omits some. Of about 160,000 clones listed, more than 70% are singletons. This sequence originates from an adult in good health. The J gene is TRBJ2-1, the V gene TRBV2; D not resolved. Sequences were derived from peripheral blood, sampled on day 0 of AZD1222 vaccination. The CDR3 DNA sequence: TGTGCCAGCAGTGATGTTTCGCGAGGTTACTCCTACAATGAGCAGTTCTTC. Its protein is CASSDVSRGYSYNEQFF.